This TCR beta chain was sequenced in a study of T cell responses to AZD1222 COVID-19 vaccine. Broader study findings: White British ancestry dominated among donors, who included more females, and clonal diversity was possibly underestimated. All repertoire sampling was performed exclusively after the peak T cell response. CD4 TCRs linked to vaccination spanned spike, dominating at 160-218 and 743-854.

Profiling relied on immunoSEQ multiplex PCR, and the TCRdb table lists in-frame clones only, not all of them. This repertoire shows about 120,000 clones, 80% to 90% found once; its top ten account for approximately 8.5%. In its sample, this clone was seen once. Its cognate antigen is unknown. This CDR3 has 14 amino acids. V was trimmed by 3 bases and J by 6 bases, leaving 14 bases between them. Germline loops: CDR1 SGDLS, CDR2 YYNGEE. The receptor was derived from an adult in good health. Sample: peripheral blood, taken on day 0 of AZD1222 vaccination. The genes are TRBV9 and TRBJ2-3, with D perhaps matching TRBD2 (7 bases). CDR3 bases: TGTGCCAGCAGCGCGGGGGGCGGGCCCGATACGCAGTATTTT. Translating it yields CASSAGGGPDTQYF.